This entry lists 8 T cell receptor beta chains sequenced from one sample in a study of T-cell memory formation after mild COVID-19. MiXCR, run by TCRdb on the 5' RACE reads, gives a single entry per CDR3 protein. The sample shows approximately 500,000 distinct CDR3 sequences, around a quarter of them seen only once. Sequencing was performed on PBMCs or a T cell subset sorted from them (not recorded which). Receptors originate from an adult woman who had mild COVID-19 (a few samples of this study predate the infection). Cell type and time point are not known.

The V gene is TRBV7-3, the J gene TRBJ1-1, with D possibly being TRBD1 (5 bases). The CDR3 covers 15 residues. CDR1 SGHTA and CDR2 FQGTGA come from the germline V gene. Trimming stripped 5 bases from V and 1 base from J, with 14 bases between. CDR3: CASSPNPGQNTEAFF. The CDR3 nucleotides are TGTGCCAGCAGCCCGAATCCGGGGCAGAACACTGAAGCTTTCTTT.

This clonotype was detected a few times. CDR3 sequence (DNA): TGTGCCAGCAGCCCATACCCTCCGTCCTCTGGGGCCAACGTCCTGACTTTC. Its protein product is CASSPYPPSSGANVLTF. This chain joins TRBV7-8 and TRBJ2-6; D gene uncertain. Germline CDR1 reads SGHVS; CDR2 reads FQNEAQ. The V gene lost 5 bases and the J gene lost 0 bases, with 14 bases spanning the gap. The CDR3 is made up of 17 amino acids.

The chain is built from TRBV24-1 and TRBJ2-3; D is perhaps TRBD1 (6 bases). The CDR3 is made up of 15 amino acids. V lost 3 bases to trimming and J lost 2 bases, with 11 bases between them. CDR1 and CDR2 from the germline V gene are KGHDR and SFDVKD. The CDR3, as DNA: TGTGCCACCAGTGATGTAACAGGGTACACAGATACGCAGTATTTT. Protein sequence: CATSDVTGYTDTQYF.

This clonotype appeared many times. The V and J genes are TRBV14 and TRBJ2-3; no clear D. The CDR3 runs to 15 residues. V was shortened by 0 bases and J by 2 bases, with 9 bases between the two germline ends. Germline lookup yields CDR1 SGHDN and CDR2 FVKESK. Here the CDR3 reads CASSQELGYTDTQYF. For the CDR3, the DNA is TGTGCCAGCAGCCAAGAACTGGGGTACACAGATACGCAGTATTTT.

This clonotype was counted only a few times. The chain links TRBV12-3 or TRBV12-4 to TRBJ2-1, with TRBD2 matching over 8 bases. The CDR3 consists of 15 residues. The V and J ends lost 0 bases and 7 bases, in that order; junction bases with no gene match: 5. The CDR3 sequence is CASSLAGTSFNEQFF. The CDR3 DNA reads TGTGCCAGCAGTTTAGCGGGGACTAGTTTTAATGAGCAGTTCTTC.

The V gene is TRBV5-5, the J gene TRBJ2-4, with unresolved D. CDR1 SGHKS and CDR2 YYEKEE come from the germline V gene (reference sequence). V lost 2 bases and J lost 0, with 12 bases in between. The CDR3 sequence is 16 residues long. This CDR3 reads CASSLEGSLAKNIQYF. The CDR3 bases are TGTGCCAGCAGCTTAGAAGGATCGTTAGCCAAAAACATTCAGTACTTC.

This clonotype was counted only a few times. The J gene is TRBJ2-2, the V gene TRBV6-5; D gene ambiguous. This CDR3 contains 14 residues. Per the germline V gene, CDR1 is MNHEY and CDR2 is SVGAGI. V gave up 6 bases and J gave up 4 bases, with 12 bases separating them. The CDR3 loop reads CASRNIGRTGELFF. CDR3 nucleotide sequence: TGTGCCAGCAGGAATATAGGGCGCACCGGGGAGCTGTTTTTT.

This sequence joins TRBV7-2 and TRBJ2-2, with a tentative D call TRBD2 (6 bases). Germline CDR1 SGHTA, CDR2 FQGNSA. Trimming removed 6 bases at V and 6 bases at J, with 14 bases between. The CDR3 runs 14 residues. The CDR3 sequence: CASRPTGGAGELFF. The CDR3 nucleotides are TGTGCCAGCAGGCCAACAGGAGGGGCCGGGGAGCTGTTTTTT.